The 20 T cell receptor beta chains below were found in one sample sequenced in a study of cytomegalovirus exposure and HLA in healthy donors. Researchers ran the PCR with 60 Vbeta and 13 Jbeta primers. Profiling relied on immunoSEQ multiplex PCR, and the TCRdb table lists in-frame clones only, not all of them. This table has 200,000 to 300,000 clones, around 80% appearing once. Sequencing was done on a sample of PBMCs. Receptors originate from a boy between 5 and 17 years old in good health and CMV-seronegative.

The CDR3 spells CASTPSGASTEAFF. The DNA of the CDR3 is TGTGCCAGCACTCCCTCAGGGGCGAGCACTGAAGCTTTCTTT. The chain joins TRBV2 to TRBJ1-1, with TRBD1 as a possible D gene (6 bases). The CDR3 has 14 amino acids. From germline, CDR1 is SNHLY and CDR2 FYNNEI. Trimming stripped 7 bases from V and 4 bases from J, with 16 bases between.

This rearrangement joins TRBV7-3 to TRBJ1-2; 8 bases map to TRBD1. Per the germline V gene, CDR1 is SGHTA and CDR2 is FQGTGA. The CDR3 extends over 16 amino acids. The junction had 13 bases not matched to a gene; V was cut back by 0 bases and J by 10 bases. CDR3 sequence (DNA): TGTGCCAGCAGCTTAACCCCGCGCGGGACAGGTGAAGACTACACCTTC. Translated, it gives CASSLTPRGTGEDYTF.

The chain uses TRBV7-9 and TRBJ1-1, with D maybe TRBD1 (5 bases). Germline V gene sequence: CDR1 SEHNR, CDR2 FQNEAQ (reference sequence). The CDR3 contains 14 residues. The germline V and J ends were trimmed by 4 bases and 5 bases, with 14 bases remaining between them. CDR3 loop: CASSSGGVGTEAFF. CDR3 DNA sequence: TGTGCCAGCAGCTCTGGGGGGGTGGGTACTGAAGCTTTCTTT.

The rearrangement joins TRBV4-1 to TRBJ2-1, with 11 bases fitting TRBD2. The germline CDR1 and CDR2 sequences are MGHRA and YSYEKL. The CDR3 is made up of 16 amino acids. V was clipped by 7 bases and J by 1 base; unmatched bases: 6. The CDR3 sequence is CASNRLAGLSYNEQFF. As DNA, the CDR3 is TGCGCCAGCAACCGACTAGCGGGGCTATCCTACAATGAGCAGTTCTTC.

V and J are TRBV30 and TRBJ2-3; 12 nucleotides match TRBD2. Unmatched junction bases numbered 5, after V lost 5 bases and J lost 5 bases. The CDR3 spans 14 residues. The germline V gene has CDR1 GTSNPN and CDR2 SVGIG (reference sequence). The CDR3, as DNA: TGTGCCTGGCAAACTAGCGGGGGGATAGATACGCAGTATTTT. This sequence encodes CAWQTSGGIDTQYF.

The chain uses TRBV19 and TRBJ1-5; no firm D call. CDR3 length: 13 amino acids. Germline CDR1 LNHDA, CDR2 SQIVND (reference sequence). V lost 4 bases and J 4 bases, leaving 8 bases between the germline ends. The CDR3 protein is CASSTRLNQPQHF. In DNA, the CDR3 is TGTGCCAGTAGTACCCGTCTTAATCAGCCCCAGCATTTT.

The rearrangement uses TRBV7-3 and TRBJ2-3; TRBD2 aligns across 12 bases. Unmatched junction bases numbered 10, after V lost 8 bases and J lost 4 bases. Germline V lookup: CDR1 SGHTA, CDR2 FQGTGA. The CDR3 is made up of 16 amino acids. The CDR3 protein is CASAGGLAGGSDTQYF. As DNA, the CDR3 is TGTGCCAGCGCCGGGGGGCTAGCGGGGGGGTCAGATACGCAGTATTTT.

V gene TRBV11-3 combines with J gene TRBJ1-1; D perhaps matches TRBD1 (5 bases). The germline V gene encodes CDR1 SGHNT and CDR2 YENEEA. The CDR3 is 14 residues long. V lost 4 bases and J 1 base, leaving 10 bases between the germline ends. CDR3 amino acids: CASSWGGENTEAFF. CDR3 coding DNA: TGTGCCAGCAGCTGGGGCGGGGAGAACACTGAAGCTTTCTTT.

This clone was seen only once. The CDR3 reads CASSLSTGAWTQYF. CDR3 bases: TGTGCCAGCAGCTTATCTACAGGGGCATGGACCCAGTACTTC. This chain uses TRBV7-9 with TRBJ2-5; 7 positions agree with TRBD1. The CDR3 spans 14 residues. The V and J ends lost 2 bases and 7 bases, in that order; junction bases with no gene match: 7. Germline V CDR1 and CDR2: SEHNR, FQNEAQ (reference sequence).

The chain has TRBV6-1 and TRBJ1-1, with TRBD1 matching over 8 bases. Germline loops: CDR1 MNHNS, CDR2 SASEGT. Germline trimming cut 0 bases from V and 3 bases from J; bases unmatched to any gene: 9. The CDR3 length is 17 residues. CDR3 DNA sequence: TGTGCCAGCAGTGAAGCTGTGACAGGGGCTTTTTACACTGAAGCTTTCTTT. This translates into CASSEAVTGAFYTEAFF.

V gene TRBV6-6 combines with J gene TRBJ1-1; D is uncertain. The CDR3 is 11 residues long. CDR1 and CDR2 from the germline V gene are MNHNY and SVGAGI (reference sequence). V lost 7 bases to trimming and J lost 3 bases, with 6 bases between them. CDR3 loop: CASTLDTEAFF. In DNA form, the CDR3 reads TGTGCCAGCACACTCGACACTGAAGCTTTCTTT.

This sequence joins TRBV9 and TRBJ2-3, with D tentatively TRBD2 (7 bases). Germline CDR1 and CDR2: SGDLS and YYNGEE. The CDR3 runs to 17 residues. Trimming removed 4 bases from V and 4 bases from J, with 22 bases in between. The CDR3 nucleotides are TGTGCCAGCAGCCCGGGGGCCGGCGGGGGCGTAGCAGATACGCAGTATTTT. Translated, it gives CASSPGAGGGVADTQYF.

The CDR3 protein is CASSVPGRTREQYF. The CDR3 bases are TGTGCCAGTAGTGTCCCGGGGAGGACGCGGGAGCAGTACTTC. The gene calls are TRBV19 and TRBJ2-7; D might be TRBD2 (6 bases). The V gene lost 5 bases and the J gene lost 7 bases, with 18 bases spanning the gap. The CDR3 contains 14 residues. Germline lookup yields CDR1 LNHDA and CDR2 SQIVND (reference sequence).

This chain uses TRBV19 with TRBJ1-2; 7 bases align to TRBD1. CDR3 length: 15 residues. Germline CDR1 and CDR2: LNHDA and SQIVND (reference sequence). J lost 4 bases, V lost 5 bases, and 10 bases had no gene match. Here the CDR3 DNA reads TGTGCCAGTAGTCCGGCATCTCCAGGGGGCTATGGCTACACCTTC. This sequence encodes CASSPASPGGYGYTF. Filled out from reference TRBV19 and TRBJ1-2, the complete variable domain reads DGGITQSPKYLFRKEGQNVTLSCEQNLNHDAMYWYRQDPGQGLRLIYYSQIVNDFQKGDIAEGYSVSREKKESFPLTVTSAQKNPTAFYLCASSPASPGGYGYTFGSGTRLTVV.

CDR3 nucleotides: TGCGCCAGCAGCTTCAGGGGAAGGAATGAGCAGTTCTTC. Translation gives CASSFRGRNEQFF. This rearrangement joins TRBV5-1 to TRBJ2-1; tentatively, D is TRBD1 (6 bases). Germline V gives CDR1 SGHRS, CDR2 YFSETQ. The CDR3 is 13 amino acids. Trimming left V 2 bases short and J 7 bases short, with 10 bases between.

The rearrangement joins TRBV6-5 to TRBJ1-1; weak D call: TRBD1 (6 bases). V gave up 2 bases and J gave up 11 bases, with 18 bases separating them. Germline CDR1 and CDR2: MNHEY and SVGAGI. This CDR3 is built from 14 residues. Here the CDR3 DNA reads TGTGCCAGCAGTTACGTACTTACAGGGTTACTGGCTTTCTTT. Translation: CASSYVLTGLLAFF.

The CDR3 reads CAWNRRAGRGDTQYF. The DNA for the CDR3 is TGTGCCTGGAATCGTAGAGCGGGGCGCGGGGATACGCAGTATTTT. The V and J genes are TRBV30 and TRBJ2-3; the match to TRBD2 covers 7 bases. Germline V CDR1 and CDR2: GTSNPN, SVGIG (reference sequence). CDR3 length: 15 residues. J lost 6 bases, V lost 4 bases, and 13 bases had no gene match.

This chain connects TRBV6-1 to TRBJ2-3; TRBD2 matches 8 bases. The V gene end was trimmed by 0 bases and the J gene end by 5 bases; junction bases not matched to a gene: 13. Germline lookup yields CDR1 MNHNS and CDR2 SASEGT. This CDR3 region has 18 residues. CDR3 in amino acids: CASSEALRGGSGKDTQYF. DNA of the CDR3: TGTGCCAGCAGTGAAGCGCTTCGGGGGGGGTCCGGGAAAGATACGCAGTATTTT.

This clone was observed a single time. J is TRBJ1-6 and V is TRBV30, with 7 nucleotides matching TRBD1. With 5 bases clipped from V and 10 bases from J, the junction kept 11 bases outside the gene matches. The length of the CDR3 is 14 residues. The germline gives CDR1 GTSNPN, CDR2 SVGIG (reference sequence). CDR3 region: CAWSTGTAGSPLHF. CDR3 DNA: TGTGCCTGGTCTACCGGGACAGCCGGCTCACCCCTCCACTTT.

This chain connects TRBV21-1 to TRBJ2-6; TRBD2, the D gene given by the table, was not confirmed from the DNA. TRBV21-1 is described as a pseudogene. This CDR3 has 16 residues. This CDR3 reads CASNTWGEKGANVLTF. DNA of the CDR3: TGTGCCAGCAACACCTGGGGGGAGAAGGGGGCCAACGTCCTGACTTTC.